This TCR beta chain was recorded in a study of blood T cell repertoires in COVID-19. Produced via immunoSEQ multiplex PCR; TCRdb's table is partial and in-frame only. The sample consists of 55,000 to 90,000 clones, about 88% of them appearing once. Germline-derived CDR1 and CDR2 are SEHNR and FQNEAQ (reference sequence). This CDR3 is built from 15 residues. J lost 2 bases, V lost 6 bases, and 7 bases had no gene match. This clonotype was sampled from a human donor in a cohort sampled during active COVID-19. The sequenced material came from peripheral blood. The chain is built from TRBV7-9 and TRBJ2-5, with 9 bases lining up with TRBD1. The CDR3 nucleotides read TGTGCCAGCAGGAAAGCCGGGACAGGGCAAGAGACCCAGTACTTC. Protein: CASRKAGTGQETQYF.